The T cell receptor beta chain described here comes from a study of T cell repertoires in ileal Crohn's disease. Across the whole study: About half received postoperative treatment, 10 to 11 with thiopurines and 15 to 20 anti-TNF.

A note on this clone: The antigen is unknown.

Findings and limits, study-wide: Sorted CD8 T cells held more high-frequency clones than CD4. The median delay to postoperative endoscopy was approximately 7.5 months.

The V gene end was trimmed by 0 bases and the J gene end by 5 bases; junction bases not matched to a gene: 8. CDR1 MGHRA and CDR2 YSYEKL come from the germline V gene. CDR3 size: 16 residues. Sequencing used immunoSEQ multiplex PCR; TCRdb keeps in-frame clones, though not all of them. Here the sample spans 12,000 or so clones, about 81% being singletons. Indicated time point: neoterminal ileum biopsy at postoperative endoscopy, about 6 months after surgery. This TCR came from an adult with Crohn's disease. The sample was ileal tissue. The chain has TRBV4-1 and TRBJ1-1, with 8 bases fitting TRBD1. CDR3 sequence reads: CASSQEPGQGRTEAFF. Here the CDR3 DNA reads TGCGCCAGCAGCCAAGAACCTGGACAGGGTCGGACTGAAGCTTTCTTT.